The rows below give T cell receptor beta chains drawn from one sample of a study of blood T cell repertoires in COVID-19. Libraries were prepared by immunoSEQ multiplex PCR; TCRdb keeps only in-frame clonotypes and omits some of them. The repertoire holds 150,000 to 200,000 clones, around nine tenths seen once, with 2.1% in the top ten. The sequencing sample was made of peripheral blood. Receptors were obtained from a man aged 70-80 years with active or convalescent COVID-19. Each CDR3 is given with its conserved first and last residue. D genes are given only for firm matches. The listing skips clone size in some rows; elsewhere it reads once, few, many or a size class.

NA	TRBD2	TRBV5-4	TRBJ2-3	CASSTSWGGRTDTQYF	TGTGCCAGCAGCACTTCCTGGGGGGGGAGGACAGATACGCAGTATTTT
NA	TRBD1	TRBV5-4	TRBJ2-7	CASSYGTDPGKQYF	TGTGCCAGCAGCTACGGGACAGACCCCGGCAAGCAGTACTTC
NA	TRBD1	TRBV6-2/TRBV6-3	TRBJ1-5	CASSKPGQLSNQPQHF	TGTGCCAGCAGTAAACCGGGACAGCTTAGCAATCAGCCCCAGCATTTT
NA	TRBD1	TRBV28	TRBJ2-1	CASSSGTGDLSNEQFF	TGTGCCAGCAGTTCCGGGACAGGGGACTTATCGAATGAGCAGTTCTTC
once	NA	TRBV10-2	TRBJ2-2	CASRGRNTGELFF	TGCGCCAGCAGGGGGAGGAACACCGGGGAGCTGTTTTTT
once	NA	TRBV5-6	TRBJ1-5	CASSSGPTGNGPRPQHF	TGTGCCAGCAGCTCCGGACCCACAGGGAACGGGCCCAGGCCCCAGCATTTT
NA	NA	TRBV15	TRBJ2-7	CATSREGAERQYF	TGTGCCACCAGCAGAGAAGGGGCAGAGCGACAGTACTTC
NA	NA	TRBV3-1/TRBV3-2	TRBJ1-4	CASSGTPSNEKLFF	TGTGCCAGCAGCGGGACTCCGAGTAATGAAAAACTGTTTTTT
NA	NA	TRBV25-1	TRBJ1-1	CASSSDRMNTEAFF	TGTGCCAGCAGTAGCGACAGGATGAACACTGAAGCTTTCTTT
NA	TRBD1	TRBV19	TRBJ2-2	CASSPSPGTGYTGELFF	TGTGCCAGTAGTCCTTCCCCCGGGACAGGATACACCGGGGAGCTGTTTTTT
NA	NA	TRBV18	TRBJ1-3	CASSPRQISGNTIYF	TGTGCCAGCTCACCCAGACAGATCTCTGGAAACACCATATATTTT
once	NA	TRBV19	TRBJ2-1	CASSKGRVTLLF	TGTGCCAGTAGTAAAGGTCGTGTGACTCTACTCTTC